This passage covers 21 T cell receptor beta chains from one sample sequenced in a study of T cell responses to AZD1222 COVID-19 vaccine. Using immunoSEQ multiplex PCR, the repertoire was profiled, and TCRdb retains in-frame clones only, with some absent. This table has about 120,000 clones, roughly 90% appearing once. The input for sequencing was peripheral blood, taken on day 0 of AZD1222 vaccination. The receptors here all came from an adult in good health.

The chain has TRBV6-6 and TRBJ1-2; TRBD1 aligns across 8 bases. The CDR3 extends over 14 amino acids. Germline V lookup: CDR1 MNHNY, CDR2 SVGAGI (reference sequence). V shed 0 bases, J shed 4 bases, and the junction held 1 base outside the gene matches. The CDR3 here is CASSYSGQGYGYTF. The CDR3 DNA is TGTGCCAGCAGTTACTCAGGACAGGGCTATGGCTACACCTTC.

The chain recombines TRBV6-5 with TRBJ2-3; 7 bases map to TRBD2. With V trimmed by 3 bases and J by 4 bases, 7 bases remained unmatched. Germline V gene lookup returns CDR1 MNHEY and CDR2 SVGAGI. CDR3 length: 15 amino acids. The CDR3 DNA reads as TGTGCCAGCAGTTATGGGTTTGCGGGGGCAGATACGCAGTATTTT. Translated: CASSYGFAGADTQYF.

The chain recombines TRBV5-8 with TRBJ2-1; 13 bases fit TRBD2. Unmatched junction bases numbered 8, after V lost 4 bases and J lost 10 bases. The CDR3 is 15 residues long. The germline V gene encodes CDR1 SGHTS and CDR2 YDEGEE. The CDR3 bases are TGTGCCAGCAGCCGGGGACTAGCGGGAACCCACGAGCAGTTCTTC. It specifies CASSRGLAGTHEQFF.

The chain combines TRBV10-3 with TRBJ1-3; D may be TRBD1 (6 bases). Germline V gene sequence: CDR1 ENHRY, CDR2 SYGVKD. Between the trimmed V and J ends, which lost 3 bases and 4 bases, there was a span of 13 bases. The CDR3 has 15 residues. The CDR3 loop reads CAISDAQGQGNTIYF. The CDR3 coding sequence is TGTGCCATCAGTGACGCCCAGGGGCAGGGAAACACCATATATTTT.

The chain carries TRBV7-8 and TRBJ2-1; D gene ambiguous. This CDR3 spans 16 amino acids. Between the trimmed V and J ends, which lost 5 bases and 7 bases, there was a span of 21 bases. From germline, CDR1 is SGHVS and CDR2 FQNEAQ. CDR3 region: CASSARPGPIRNEQFF. The CDR3 DNA sequence: TGTGCCAGCAGCGCCCGCCCCGGACCCATAAGAAATGAGCAGTTCTTC.

This chain links TRBV6-5 with TRBJ1-2; the D gene is possibly TRBD1 (6 bases). Germline lookup yields CDR1 MNHEY and CDR2 SVGAGI. V was shortened by 8 bases and J by 0 bases, with 13 bases between the two germline ends. The length of the CDR3 is 14 residues. The CDR3 coding sequence is TGTGCCAGCGGAGGGGGGAGTACTAACTATGGCTACACCTTC. This codes for CASGGGSTNYGYTF.

The gene calls are TRBV4-2 and TRBJ1-4; D gene ambiguous. Trimming pared 0 bases from V and 5 bases from J, leaving 4 bases between. Looked up from germline, CDR1 is LGHNA and CDR2 is YNFKEQ. CDR3 length: 13 amino acids. CDR3: CASSQDRNEKLFF. The CDR3 DNA is TGTGCCAGCAGCCAAGATAGGAATGAAAAACTGTTTTTT.

V gene TRBV6-5 combines with J gene TRBJ2-1; 10 bases are shared with TRBD1. The CDR3 consists of 15 residues. The V gene end was trimmed by 6 bases and the J gene end by 1 base; junction bases not matched to a gene: 3. Per germline, CDR1 MNHEY and CDR2 SVGAGI. The CDR3 bases are TGTGCCAGCAGGGGGGACAGGGGATCCTACAATGAGCAGTTCTTC. Amino acid sequence: CASRGDRGSYNEQFF.

The chain recombines TRBV27 with TRBJ1-2; a weak D match, TRBD1 (6 bases). There are 13 residues in the CDR3. Trimming took off 2 bases at V and 4 bases at J, with 8 bases between the two ends. The V gene's germline CDR1 is MNHEY and CDR2 SMNVEV (reference sequence). CDR3 loop: CASSLKGGYGYTF. The DNA for the CDR3 is TGTGCCAGCAGTTTAAAGGGGGGCTATGGCTACACCTTC.

The V and J genes are TRBV5-1 and TRBJ2-7; D tentatively fits TRBD1 or TRBD2 (5 bases each). V lost 4 bases and J 0 bases, leaving 14 bases between the germline ends. The CDR3 covers 15 residues. In germline, CDR1 is SGHRS, CDR2 YFSETQ. CDR3: CASSPGTTSSYEQYF. The CDR3 DNA is TGCGCCAGCAGCCCCGGGACGACAAGCTCCTACGAGCAGTACTTC.

The rearrangement joins TRBV6-5 to TRBJ1-3; D is uncertain. V lost 8 bases and J lost 8, with 16 bases in between. CDR1 MNHEY and CDR2 SVGAGI come from the germline V gene. The CDR3 totals 13 residues. DNA for the CDR3: TGTGCCAGCCTTGGGGTCGGCTTAGACACCATATATTTT. It is translated as CASLGVGLDTIYF.

This chain links TRBV7-8 with TRBJ2-5; 9 bases fit TRBD1. The length of the CDR3 is 15 residues. With V trimmed by 6 bases and J by 4 bases, 9 bases remained unmatched. The V gene's germline CDR1 is SGHVS and CDR2 FQNEAQ. The CDR3 loop reads CASSPGQGDGETQYF. CDR3 DNA: TGTGCCAGCAGTCCGGGACAGGGCGATGGAGAGACCCAGTACTTC.

The CDR3: CATRARSTDTQYF. In DNA, the CDR3 is TGTGCCACTCGGGCCCGAAGCACAGATACGCAGTATTTT. The genes are TRBV6-5 and TRBJ2-3; no definite D call. Between the trimmed V and J ends, which lost 10 bases and 0 bases, there was a span of 11 bases. The germline gives CDR1 MNHEY, CDR2 SVGAGI. The CDR3 length is 13 residues.

The rearrangement joins TRBV6-5 to TRBJ2-5, with D unclear. The CDR3 loop spans 12 amino acids. Per germline, CDR1 MNHEY and CDR2 SVGAGI. With 5 bases removed from V and 1 base from J, the gap between germline ends came to 5 bases. The CDR3 loop reads CASSLTQETQYF. The CDR3 DNA reads as TGTGCCAGCAGTCTCACCCAAGAGACCCAGTACTTC.

The chain has TRBV11-2 and TRBJ1-6; D unclear. The V end lost 3 bases, the J end lost 7 bases, and 10 bases lay between the germline ends. The CDR3 contains 14 residues. The germline gives CDR1 SGHAT, CDR2 FQNNGV. The CDR3 region is CASSFWTDNSPLHF. DNA of the CDR3: TGTGCCAGCAGCTTTTGGACGGACAATTCACCCCTCCACTTT.

V gene TRBV7-7 combines with J gene TRBJ2-1; 8 nucleotides line up with TRBD2. Trimming cost V 5 bases and J 8 bases; bases outside gene matches: 2. CDR1 SSHAT and CDR2 FNYEAQ come from the germline V gene (reference sequence). CDR3 size: 12 residues. The DNA for the CDR3 is TGTGCCAGCAGCCCCGGGAGGGATGAGCAGTTCTTC. Translation: CASSPGRDEQFF.

The rearrangement uses TRBV2 and TRBJ1-6; D unclear. V was shortened by 3 bases and J by 6 bases, with 9 bases between the two germline ends. Germline loops: CDR1 SNHLY, CDR2 FYNNEI. This CDR3 is built from 14 residues. In DNA, the CDR3 is TGTGCCAGCAGTGAGGAGGGCCGTAATTCACCCCTCCACTTT. The encoded protein is CASSEEGRNSPLHF.

This clone was seen a single time. V and J are TRBV5-1 and TRBJ2-2, with TRBD1 as a possible D gene (6 bases). This CDR3 is built from 16 residues. Trimming took 2 bases from V and 5 from J, leaving 16 bases between them. Germline CDR1 reads SGHRS; CDR2 reads YFSETQ. The CDR3: CASSFNQGFRTGELFF. The DNA of the CDR3 is TGCGCCAGCAGCTTTAATCAGGGGTTTAGGACCGGGGAGCTGTTTTTT.

The chain links TRBV9 to TRBJ2-1; TRBD2 is a possible D gene (6 bases). Trimming left V 0 bases short and J 8 bases short, with 15 bases between. Germline assignment: CDR1 SGDLS and CDR2 YYNGEE. The CDR3 length is 15 residues. CDR3: CASSVVAGPYDEQFF. Here the CDR3 DNA reads TGTGCCAGCAGCGTAGTGGCGGGGCCCTATGATGAGCAGTTCTTC.

The V gene is TRBV5-5, the J gene TRBJ2-3; D is unclear. Trimming cost V 4 bases and J 6 bases, with 9 bases left between them. Germline V gives CDR1 SGHKS, CDR2 YYEKEE (reference sequence). CDR3 length: 12 residues. In DNA, the CDR3 is TGTGCCAGCAGCCCGAGTCTGGATACGCAGTATTTT. Amino acid sequence: CASSPSLDTQYF.

As DNA, the CDR3 is TGTGCCAGCAGCGAAGCCGGGGAGACCCAGTACTTC. Protein: CASSEAGETQYF. The chain employs TRBV14 and TRBJ2-5; D not certain. In germline, CDR1 is SGHDN, CDR2 FVKESK. V dropped 5 bases and J dropped 5 bases, with 9 bases sitting between them. This CDR3 has 12 amino acids.